This T cell receptor beta chain was identified during a study of read filtering for tumor transcriptome and immune sequencing. The overall study: Mean patient age was 65.9 years, range roughly 40 to 80; 17 male, more than 11 female. Transcriptome libraries were built from DNase-treated RNA.

The table lists this clonotype with many counts. This library used about 360 ng RNA and molecular barcoded adaptors spanning alpha/delta and beta/gamma chains. MiXCR, applied by TCRdb to the reads, yields one record per CDR3 protein. This sample has 75,000 to 90,000 distinct CDR3 sequences; over 9% occur once, and the top ten carry more than 13%. The sample taken for sequencing was a population of CD138-negative cells sorted from bone marrow. The receptor's source is a donor older than 35 with multiple myeloma.

This CDR3 is CASSHQRGLAGTYNEQFF. Here the CDR3 DNA reads TGTGCCAGCAGCCATCAAAGGGGACTAGCGGGTACCTACAATGAGCAGTTCTTC. The rearrangement uses TRBV7-9 and TRBJ2-1; TRBD2 aligns across 12 bases. Unmatched junction bases numbered 10, after V lost 5 bases and J lost 2 bases. Per the germline V gene, CDR1 is SEHNR and CDR2 is FQNEAQ (reference sequence). This CDR3 is 18 amino acids long.